The entry below gives a single TCR beta chain sequence along with its context. What it binds is not known. Looked up from germline, CDR1 is MDHEN and CDR2 is SYDVKM. CDR3 length equals 12 residues. V shed 8 bases and J shed 4 bases, with 12 bases lying between them. The data belong to a study of cytomegalovirus exposure and HLA in healthy donors. The study's findings and limits: Accurate predictions that matched the HLA-A and HLA-B alleles of most subjects were reportedly made from TCR beta sequences. Productive rates of about 87% or about 30% were seen for most TCR beta V segments in an earlier analysis.

While unrecorded immune exposures were likely, the donors were nominally healthy when sampled. It was with 60 Vbeta and 13 Jbeta primers that the PCR ran. Sequenced by immunoSEQ multiplex PCR; TCRdb stores in-frame clones only, minus some. This sample contains 50,000 to 70,000 clones. This receptor was obtained from a woman under 30 in good health and CMV-seronegative. The chain has TRBV28 and TRBJ2-7; the D gene is possibly TRBD1 (7 bases). The sequenced sample consisted of PBMCs. This CDR3 is CASGAGGYEQYF. CDR3 nucleotide sequence: TGTGCCAGCGGGGCAGGGGGGTACGAGCAGTACTTC.